Presented here are 25 T cell receptor beta chains from one specimen sequenced in a study of blood T cell repertoires in COVID-19. Clones were read by immunoSEQ multiplex PCR, and TCRdb kept only the in-frame ones, dropping some. The table shows 150,000 to 200,000 clones, with roughly 89% occurring only once. The specimen sequenced was peripheral blood. Receptors were obtained from a woman in her 70s with COVID-19, enrolled during active disease.

V gene TRBV4-2 combines with J gene TRBJ2-2; 14 nucleotides align to TRBD2. V lost 4 bases and J lost 0; bases outside the gene matches: 4. The CDR3 is made up of 18 amino acids. CDR1 and CDR2 from the germline V gene are LGHNA and YNFKEQ. This CDR3 reads CASSRRTSGRSNTGELFF. CDR3 DNA: TGTGCCAGCAGCCGACGGACTAGCGGGAGGTCGAACACCGGGGAGCTGTTTTTT.

The V gene is TRBV6-2 or TRBV6-3, the J gene TRBJ1-5; no firm D call. Germline lookup yields CDR1 MNHEY and CDR2 SVGEGT. CDR3 length: 14 amino acids. Trimming removed 2 bases at V and 6 bases at J, with 11 bases between. DNA of the CDR3: TGTGCCAGCAGTTACGAGCAGGTTGGTCAGCCCCAGCATTTT. Translated, it gives CASSYEQVGQPQHF.

The gene calls are TRBV11-2 and TRBJ1-6; D gene ambiguous. V gave up 1 base and J gave up 5 bases, with 3 bases separating them. Germline CDR1 and CDR2: SGHAT and FQNNGV. The CDR3 covers 13 residues. As DNA, the CDR3 is TGTGCCAGCAGCTTAGCTGATAATTCACCCCTCCACTTT. This translates into CASSLADNSPLHF.

This chain connects TRBV4-1 to TRBJ1-1; 7 nucleotides line up with TRBD1. With V trimmed by 4 bases and J by 4 bases, 9 bases remained unmatched. The CDR3 is 15 amino acids. CDR1 and CDR2 (germline): MGHRA, YSYEKL. CDR3 sequence (DNA): TGCGCCAGCAGCCCAGCGACAGGGACTGCCACTGAAGCTTTCTTT. Residues: CASSPATGTATEAFF.

This chain connects TRBV5-1 to TRBJ2-2; 9 bases are a match to TRBD1. The trim removed 4 bases at V and 6 bases at J, leaving 7 bases unmatched. This CDR3 spans 15 amino acids. The V gene's germline CDR1 is SGHRS and CDR2 YFSETQ. For the CDR3, the DNA is TGCGCCAGCAGCACTGGACAGGGGAGGGCCGGGGAGCTGTTTTTT. Its protein is CASSTGQGRAGELFF. The full variable domain, in which reference TRBV5-1 and TRBJ2-2 provide the parts outside the CDR3, is KAGVTQTPRYLIKTRGQQVTLSCSPISGHRSVSWYQQTPGQGLQFLFEYFSETQRNKGNFPGRFSGRQFSNSRSEMNVSTLELGDSALYLCASSTGQGRAGELFFGEGSRLTVL.

The V and J genes are TRBV28 and TRBJ2-7, with D maybe TRBD2 (5 bases). CDR1 and CDR2 (germline): MDHEN, SYDVKM. CDR3 size: 13 residues. Trimming removed 9 bases at V and 0 bases at J, with 12 bases between. The CDR3 sequence is CASTEGSSYEQYF. In nucleotides, the CDR3 is TGTGCCAGTACCGAGGGAAGCTCCTACGAGCAGTACTTC.

V gene TRBV27 combines with J gene TRBJ2-7, with 7 bases matching TRBD2. J gave up 5 bases and V 6 bases, and 7 bases lay outside the gene matches. Germline V CDR1 and CDR2: MNHEY, SMNVEV (reference sequence). The CDR3 totals 13 residues. CDR3 protein: CASRGLGLNEQYF. In DNA form, the CDR3 reads TGTGCCAGCAGAGGACTAGGTCTCAACGAGCAGTACTTC.

The rearrangement uses TRBV2 and TRBJ2-7; the D gene is possibly TRBD1 (5 bases). Trimming left V 7 bases short and J 2 bases short, with 12 bases between. Per germline, CDR1 SNHLY and CDR2 FYNNEI. The CDR3 contains 13 residues. CDR3 residues: CASNLKGPYEQYF. CDR3 nucleotide sequence: TGTGCCAGCAATCTGAAGGGGCCCTACGAGCAGTACTTC.

The rearrangement links TRBV7-9 to TRBJ1-1, with 7 bases that match TRBD1. V gave up 1 base and J gave up 11 bases; unmatched junction bases: 16. CDR3 length: 16 amino acids. CDR1 and CDR2 from the germline V gene are SEHNR and FQNEAQ (reference sequence). The CDR3: CASSLVNRGSTYGAFF. DNA of the CDR3: TGTGCCAGCAGCTTAGTTAACAGGGGTTCGACTTACGGGGCTTTCTTT.

This clone was detected only once. The chain employs TRBV9 and TRBJ1-3, with a possible D match to TRBD1 (6 bases). The CDR3 has 16 amino acids. The germline V gene encodes CDR1 SGDLS and CDR2 YYNGEE. V shed 4 bases and J shed 4 bases, with 18 bases lying between them. The CDR3 nucleotides are TGTGCCAGCAGCCAAGAGGGGACAAATTTAGGAAACACCATATATTTT. Its protein product is CASSQEGTNLGNTIYF.

The table lists this clone with a count of one. The chain has TRBV3-1 (or the pseudogene TRBV3-2) and TRBJ2-7; 9 bases line up with TRBD2. V gave up 3 bases and J gave up 4 bases; unmatched junction bases: 1. CDR1 and CDR2 from the germline V gene are LGHDT and YNNKEL (reference sequence). The CDR3 spans 13 residues. In DNA form, the CDR3 reads TGTGCCAGCAGCCATAGCGGGAGTTACGAGCAGTACTTC. Translating it yields CASSHSGSYEQYF.

CDR3 residues: CASSLAGPNTEAFF. In DNA, the CDR3 is TGTGCCAGCAGCTTAGCCGGTCCGAACACTGAAGCTTTCTTT. V and J are TRBV7-9 and TRBJ1-1; D is unresolved. Germline loops: CDR1 SEHNR, CDR2 FQNEAQ (reference sequence). This CDR3 comprises 14 residues. The V gene lost 0 bases and the J gene lost 1 base, with 6 bases spanning the gap.

This rearrangement joins TRBV2 to TRBJ1-4; possibly TRBD1 for D (5 bases). Germline loops: CDR1 SNHLY, CDR2 FYNNEI. This CDR3 has 15 amino acids. V dropped 0 bases and J dropped 5 bases, with 10 bases sitting between them. The CDR3 DNA follows: TGTGCCAGCAGTGAAGCGGGGCAGGGAAATGAAAAACTGTTTTTT. This gives the protein CASSEAGQGNEKLFF.

In nucleotides, the CDR3 is TGTGCCAGCTCACCCGGGACAGGCCGTGAAGCTTTCTTT. Residues: CASSPGTGREAFF. This chain joins TRBV18 and TRBJ1-1; 8 positions match TRBD1. From germline, CDR1 is KGHSH and CDR2 LQKENI. J was trimmed by 7 bases and V by 3 bases; bases with no gene match: 4. There are 13 residues in the CDR3. Supplemented by reference TRBV18 and TRBJ1-1, the full variable domain reads NAGVMQNPRHLVRRRGQEARLRCSPMKGHSHVYWYRQLPEEGLKFMVYLQKENIIDESGMPKERFSAEFPKEGPSILRIQQVVRGDSAAYFCASSPGTGREAFFGQGTRLTVV.

The chain combines TRBV4-1 with TRBJ2-6; maybe TRBD1 (6 bases). CDR1 and CDR2 (germline): MGHRA, YSYEKL. V lost 3 bases and J 3 bases, leaving 12 bases between the germline ends. CDR3 length: 16 amino acids. CDR3 region: CASSQYTGLGANVLTF. The CDR3 DNA reads as TGCGCCAGCAGCCAGTACACAGGGCTTGGGGCCAACGTCCTGACTTTC.

The CDR3, as DNA: TGCGCCAGCAGCCTGGTACAGGGATACAGCACTGAAGCTTTCTTT. As protein: CASSLVQGYSTEAFF. The rearrangement joins TRBV5-1 to TRBJ1-1, with TRBD1 as a possible D gene (6 bases). This CDR3 region has 15 residues. The V gene's germline CDR1 is SGHRS and CDR2 YFSETQ. Trimming removed 4 bases from V and 4 bases from J, with 17 bases in between.

CDR3 in DNA: TGTGCCAGCAGCCTTATACGACAGGAAGCTTTCTTT. Translating it yields CASSLIRQEAFF. The rearrangement joins TRBV3-1 (or the pseudogene TRBV3-2) to TRBJ1-1; D may be TRBD1 (5 bases). CDR3 size: 12 residues. The germline V gene encodes CDR1 LGHDT and CDR2 YNNKEL (reference sequence). With 4 bases removed from V and 8 bases from J, the gap between germline ends came to 11 bases.

The chain has TRBV5-5 and TRBJ1-1, with unresolved D. V lost 1 base and J lost 2, with 9 bases in between. Per the germline V gene, CDR1 is SGHKS and CDR2 is YYEKEE (reference sequence). The CDR3 runs 14 residues. The CDR3 DNA reads TGTGCCAGCAGCTTGTTGGCCTCAAACACTGAAGCTTTCTTT. This sequence encodes CASSLLASNTEAFF. Full variable domain (outside the CDR3, taken from reference TRBV5-5 and TRBJ1-1): DAGVTQSPTHLIKTRGQQVTLRCSPISGHKSVSWYQQVLGQGPQFIFQYYEKEERGRGNFPDRFSARQFPNYSSELNVNALLLGDSALYLCASSLLASNTEAFFGQGTRLTVV.

The chain carries TRBV6-2 or TRBV6-3 and TRBJ1-3; D ambiguous. Germline V gives CDR1 MNHEY, CDR2 SVGEGT. The CDR3 is 15 amino acids. V lost 0 bases and J lost 1, with 7 bases in between. The CDR3, as DNA: TGTGCCAGCAGTTACTCGCGCTCTTCTGGAAACACCATATATTTT. Residues: CASSYSRSSGNTIYF.

The gene calls are TRBV4-1 and TRBJ1-2; D is unresolved. Trimming removed 3 bases from V and 8 bases from J, with 19 bases in between. The CDR3 is made up of 15 amino acids. CDR1 is MGHRA and CDR2 is YSYEKL in the germline V gene. This CDR3 reads CASSHPLMVFGGYTF. In nucleotides, the CDR3 is TGCGCCAGCAGCCACCCATTGATGGTTTTTGGCGGCTACACCTTC.

J is TRBJ2-2 and V is TRBV4-3; D is unclear. CDR3 length: 15 residues. V gave up 0 bases and J gave up 0 bases, with 5 bases separating them. Germline V CDR1 and CDR2: LGHNA, YSLEER. This chain's CDR3 is CASSQEFTNTGELFF. The CDR3, as DNA: TGCGCCAGCAGCCAAGAGTTTACGAACACCGGGGAGCTGTTTTTT.

The J gene is TRBJ1-6, the V gene TRBV14; TRBD1 might be the D (5 bases). The CDR3 runs to 19 residues. V was trimmed by 0 bases and J by 1 base, leaving 16 bases between them. Germline lookup yields CDR1 SGHDN and CDR2 FVKESK. The CDR3 loop is CASSQDVVQGGSYNSPLHF. In nucleotides, the CDR3 is TGTGCCAGCAGCCAAGATGTGGTCCAGGGAGGGTCCTATAATTCACCCCTCCACTTT.

This clone was detected once. This sequence joins TRBV15 and TRBJ1-4; 8 bases match TRBD1. Germline CDR1 and CDR2: LNHNV and YYDKDF (reference sequence). This CDR3 region has 16 residues. Unmatched junction bases numbered 11, after V lost 3 bases and J lost 8 bases. The DNA of the CDR3 is TGTGCCACCAGCAGCCCCGGGACAGGCTCCGGGGAAAAACTGTTTTTT. Amino acid sequence: CATSSPGTGSGEKLFF.

This clone has only one observation. V is TRBV5-1 and J is TRBJ2-3, with 8 positions matching TRBD2. Trimming cost V 4 bases and J 5 bases; bases outside gene matches: 6. Germline V lookup: CDR1 SGHRS, CDR2 YFSETQ. The CDR3 spans 14 residues. The CDR3 sequence: CASSRGLVIDTQYF. CDR3 coding DNA: TGCGCCAGCAGCCGGGGACTAGTGATAGATACGCAGTATTTT.

V gene TRBV3-1 (or the pseudogene TRBV3-2) combines with J gene TRBJ2-3, with no clear D. The CDR3 totals 13 residues. Germline values: CDR1 LGHDT, CDR2 YNNKEL (reference sequence). Trimming removed 0 bases at V and 9 bases at J, with 10 bases between. CDR3 region: CASSQDWRNTQYF. In nucleotides, the CDR3 is TGTGCCAGCAGCCAAGATTGGCGGAACACGCAGTATTTT.